Listed below are T cell receptor beta chains from one sample, sequenced in a study of post-analysis software for immune sequencing data. MiXCR was run by TCRdb on the PCR reads, yielding one entry per CDR3 protein. The table has approximately 730,000 distinct CDR3 sequences, about 27% seen once. Sample: blood. The receptors come from a girl aged 5-17 years with multiple sclerosis. Both conserved end residues are part of each CDR3. The D gene is left open where the match is weak. Clone size is not always given. Where it is, it says once, few, many or a class for expanded clones.

TRBV4-3	few	TRBJ2-7	-	CASSQSRYSYEQYF	TGCGCCAGCAGCCAAAGCAGGTATTCCTACGAGCAGTACTTC
TRBV4-1	-	TRBJ2-3	-	CASSQEGGRTTLTDTQYF	TGCGCCAGCAGCCAAGAGGGCGGCAGGACTACGCTCACAGATACGCAGTATTTT
TRBV28	-	TRBJ2-2	-	CATYPGHANTGELFF	TGTGCCACCTACCCGGGACACGCGAACACCGGGGAGCTGTTTTTT
TRBV21-1	few	TRBJ2-7	-	CASSTETSGRAYYEQYF	TGTGCCAGCAGCACCGAGACTAGCGGGAGGGCCTACTACGAGCAGTACTTC
TRBV14	-	TRBJ2-7	-	CASSPNTGHYERSWQYF	TGTGCCAGCAGCCCTAATACGGGACACTATGAAAGATCGTGGCAGTACTTC
TRBV29-1	many	TRBJ2-1	TRBD1	CSVRQGAIVNEQFF	TGCAGCGTAAGACAGGGCGCGATAGTAAATGAGCAGTTCTTC
TRBV6-1	-	TRBJ2-3	-	CASSEMDTQYF	TGTGCCAGCAGTGAAATGGATACGCAGTATTTT
TRBV5-6	few	TRBJ1-1	TRBD1	CASSLATGHAFF	TGTGCCAGCAGCCTAGCGACAGGGCACGCTTTCTTT
TRBV3-1	-	TRBJ2-3	-	CASSHKINYEADTQYF	TGTGCCAGCAGCCACAAGATCAATTACGAGGCAGATACGCAGTATTTT
TRBV7-2	-	TRBJ1-5	TRBD1	CASSEGTGFQPQHF	TGTGCCAGCAGCGAAGGGACAGGTTTTCAGCCCCAGCATTTT
TRBV6-6	-	TRBJ1-2	-	CASSYSGGADGYTF	TGTGCCAGCAGTTACTCGGGGGGCGCGGACGGCTACACCTTC
TRBV4-1	few	TRBJ2-3	-	CASSRLGDSTDTQYF	TGCGCCAGCAGTCGCCTCGGGGATAGCACAGATACGCAGTATTTT
TRBV20-1	-	TRBJ2-5	TRBD2	CSAPAASGRRETQYF	TGCAGTGCCCCCGCGGCTAGCGGGAGACGGGAGACCCAGTACTTC
TRBV15	-	TRBJ1-2	TRBD1	CATSRDMGDRFGYTF	TGTGCCACCAGCAGAGATATGGGGGACAGGTTTGGCTACACCTTC
TRBV5-1	few	TRBJ1-1	TRBD1	CASSLRDRGTEAFF	TGCGCCAGCAGCTTGAGGGACAGGGGTACTGAAGCTTTCTTT
TRBV7-2	few	TRBJ2-7	TRBD2	CASSLTSGSPGEQYF	TGTGCCAGCAGCCTGACTAGCGGGAGCCCGGGCGAGCAGTACTTC
TRBV7-9	-	TRBJ1-5	-	CAGSLEGPQHF	TGTGCCGGCAGCTTGGAGGGACCCCAGCATTTT
TRBV7-3	-	TRBJ2-1	TRBD2	CASSLKLAVYNEQFF	TGTGCCAGCAGCTTGAAACTAGCGGTTTACAATGAGCAGTTCTTC
TRBV5-1	few	TRBJ2-3	-	CASSPQRTDTQYF	TGCGCCAGCAGCCCGCAGCGAACAGATACGCAGTATTTT
TRBV11-3	few	TRBJ2-5	-	CASSSALRGETQYF	TGTGCCAGCAGCTCTGCTCTCAGGGGAGAGACCCAGTACTTC
TRBV6-5	-	TRBJ2-3	TRBD2	CVSSYFGTTLVDTQYF	TGTGTCAGCAGTTACTTCGGGACTACCCTGGTGGATACGCAGTATTTT
TRBV12-3/TRBV12-4	-	TRBJ2-5	-	CASRPAGQVGLQETQYF	TGTGCCAGCAGGCCGGCTGGACAGGTGGGACTCCAAGAGACCCAGTACTTC
TRBV27	-	TRBJ1-1	-	CASMARANTEAFF	TGTGCCAGCATGGCCAGGGCTAACACTGAAGCTTTCTTT
TRBV7-2	few	TRBJ2-3	TRBD2	CASIRTSGSSTDTQYF	TGTGCCAGCATACGGACTAGCGGGAGTAGCACAGATACGCAGTATTTT
TRBV7-2	few	TRBJ2-7	TRBD2	CASNQAGGRNEQYF	TGTGCCAGCAACCAAGCGGGAGGGCGGAACGAGCAGTACTTC
TRBV6-2/TRBV6-3	-	TRBJ2-7	-	CASSYSSSPYEQYF	TGTGCCAGCAGTTACTCGAGTAGTCCCTACGAGCAGTACTTC
TRBV29-1	-	TRBJ1-2	TRBD1	CSVPITGTGYDGYTF	TGCAGCGTCCCAATCACCGGGACAGGGTACGATGGCTACACCTTC
TRBV20-1	few	TRBJ2-7	TRBD2	CSARSGSGGSYEQYF	TGCAGTGCTAGATCGGGCAGCGGGGGCTCCTACGAGCAGTACTTC
TRBV5-1	-	TRBJ2-5	-	CASLGALGETQYF	TGCGCCAGCTTGGGGGCCCTGGGGGAGACCCAGTACTTC
TRBV29-1	-	TRBJ2-7	-	CSVEGLHSEGSRYEQYF	TGCAGCGTTGAAGGGTTGCATAGTGAGGGGTCGCGCTACGAGCAGTACTTC
TRBV5-1	once	TRBJ1-1	TRBD1	CASSQDRDGEAFF	TGCGCCAGCAGCCAAGACAGGGACGGGGAAGCTTTCTTT
TRBV4-2	-	TRBJ2-3	-	CASSQPGSTDTQYF	TGTGCCAGCAGCCAACCAGGGTCCACAGATACGCAGTATTTT
TRBV6-1	few	TRBJ2-3	-	CASSEVTATDTQYF	TGTGCCAGCAGTGAGGTGACAGCCACAGATACGCAGTATTTT
TRBV10-3	many	TRBJ2-1	TRBD2	CAISGTSGNNEQFF	TGTGCCATCAGTGGGACTAGCGGGAACAATGAGCAGTTCTTC
TRBV6-1	-	TRBJ1-2	TRBD1	CASRPRGQAGYGYTF	TGTGCCAGCAGACCTCGGGGACAGGCTGGCTATGGCTACACCTTC
TRBV5-1	-	TRBJ2-5	-	CASSLEGTPGSETQYF	TGCGCCAGCAGCCTGGAGGGGACACCCGGATCGGAGACCCAGTACTTC
TRBV27	once	TRBJ2-7	-	CASSFGAGRVVYEQYF	TGTGCCAGCAGTTTCGGAGCCGGCAGGGTTGTCTACGAGCAGTACTTC
TRBV7-9	few	TRBJ2-4	TRBD2	CASSSLGGNYIQYF	TGTGCCAGCAGCTCCCTCGGGGGGAATTACATTCAGTACTTC
TRBV13	-	TRBJ1-1	-	CANRVPGTSNTEAFF	TGTGCCAACAGAGTGCCAGGCACCTCGAACACTGAAGCTTTCTTT
TRBV6-5	few	TRBJ2-1	TRBD2	CASSYGLPGRREQFF	TGTGCCAGCAGTTACGGTTTACCCGGGAGGCGTGAGCAGTTCTTC
TRBV14	few	TRBJ2-3	TRBD2	CASSQFSGSTDTQYF	TGTGCCAGCAGCCAGTTTAGCGGGAGCACAGATACGCAGTATTTT
TRBV6-5	-	TRBJ2-1	TRBD2	CASSYERGGSYNEQFF	TGTGCCAGCAGTTACGAGCGGGGAGGCTCCTACAATGAGCAGTTCTTC
TRBV7-9	-	TRBJ2-7	-	CASSPGIHYEQYF	TGTGCCAGCAGCCCAGGGATCCACTACGAGCAGTACTTC
TRBV20-1	few	TRBJ2-3	-	CSAGLNHGDTQYF	TGCAGTGCTGGACTCAATCACGGGGATACGCAGTATTTT
TRBV15	few	TRBJ2-3	TRBD2	CATSGERDLSTDTQYF	TGTGCCACCAGCGGGGAGCGGGACCTTAGCACAGATACGCAGTATTTT
TRBV20-1	-	TRBJ2-7	TRBD2	CSAIRAGTSSYEQYF	TGCAGTGCTATCAGAGCGGGAACTAGCTCCTACGAGCAGTACTTC
TRBV20-1	-	TRBJ2-1	TRBD2	CSARDARGRAASYNEQFF	TGCAGTGCTAGAGATGCGCGCGGGAGGGCCGCGTCCTACAATGAGCAGTTCTTC
TRBV5-1	-	TRBJ2-5	-	CASSNRTAQETQYF	TGCGCCAGCAGCAACCGGACAGCCCAAGAGACCCAGTACTTC
TRBV15	few	TRBJ2-5	TRBD2	CATSRLGQGFLAGEETQYF	TGTGCCACCAGTCGGCTTGGGCAGGGTTTTCTAGCGGGGGAAGAGACCCAGTACTTC
TRBV25-1	-	TRBJ2-2	-	CASSEYSRVNTGELFF	TGTGCCAGCAGTGAATATAGCAGGGTTAACACCGGGGAGCTGTTTTTT
TRBV20-1	few	TRBJ2-3	TRBD2	CSAPPGGLPDTQYF	TGCAGTGCACCACCGGGGGGGCTCCCAGATACGCAGTATTTT
TRBV4-3	-	TRBJ2-1	TRBD2	CASSPLAGDSFGTNEQFF	TGCGCCAGCAGCCCCCTAGCGGGAGATTCGTTTGGCACCAATGAGCAGTTCTTC
TRBV6-1	-	TRBJ1-2	-	CASSESGDGGYTF	TGTGCCAGCAGTGAATCAGGGGATGGCGGCTACACCTTC
TRBV10-3	-	TRBJ2-1	-	CAISESSSNEQFF	TGTGCCATCAGTGAATCTAGCTCTAATGAGCAGTTCTTC
TRBV5-1	few	TRBJ2-1	TRBD2	CASSLRPGLAASYNEQFF	TGCGCCAGCAGCCTACGACCCGGACTAGCGGCTTCCTACAATGAGCAGTTCTTC
TRBV28	-	TRBJ1-2	-	CASSPRQSGYTF	TGTGCCAGCAGTCCGCGACAGAGCGGCTACACCTTC
TRBV6-6	many	TRBJ2-7	TRBD1	CASSYSDRGYEQYF	TGTGCCAGCAGTTACTCGGACAGGGGGTACGAGCAGTACTTC